These 32 T cell receptor beta chains share one sample of origin, sequenced in a study of PD-L1 blockade in urothelial cancer. As to time point: pretreatment peripheral blood. Generated by immunoSEQ multiplex PCR, the TCRdb table keeps only in-frame clones and is missing some. The sample contains tens of thousands of clones, approximately 81% of which appear only once. Source: PBMCs, taken around atezolizumab (anti-PD-L1) treatment. The receptor set was obtained from a man aged 55 to 70 with urothelial cancer.

This clone was counted a single time. The V and J genes are TRBV5-1 and TRBJ2-7, with D maybe TRBD2 (6 bases). The CDR3 has 15 residues. Germline V gene lookup returns CDR1 SGHRS and CDR2 YFSETQ. With 5 bases removed from V and 0 bases from J, the gap between germline ends came to 15 bases. The CDR3 nucleotides read TGCGCCAGCAGGGCCTCCCGGGACTCCTCCTACGAGCAGTACTTC. Protein product: CASRASRDSSYEQYF.

The chain employs TRBV30 and TRBJ2-1; 7 nucleotides line up with TRBD1. Germline-derived CDR1 and CDR2 are GTSNPN and SVGIG (reference sequence). The V and J ends lost 2 bases and 6 bases, in that order; junction bases with no gene match: 10. There are 15 residues in the CDR3. CDR3 DNA: TGTGCCTGGAGTCAGGGGGACCCGTCTTTCAATGAGCAGTTCTTC. It encodes CAWSQGDPSFNEQFF.

This clone was seen more than once but under ten times. This chain links TRBV12-5 with TRBJ1-5; tentative D call: TRBD1 (6 bases). The CDR3 sequence is 16 residues long. The V gene lost 5 bases and the J gene lost 0 bases, with 14 bases spanning the gap. CDR1 and CDR2 (germline): LGHNT, FRNRAP. CDR3 DNA: TGTGCTAGTGGTCCGCCGGGACACCCTAGCAATCAGCCCCAGCATTTT. Residues: CASGPPGHPSNQPQHF.

The chain uses TRBV7-2 and TRBJ1-5, with D maybe TRBD1 (6 bases). Germline assignment: CDR1 SGHTA and CDR2 FQGNSA. This CDR3 contains 13 residues. Trimming took off 1 base at V and 5 bases at J, with 6 bases between the two ends. The CDR3 DNA reads as TGTGCCAGCAGCTTAGGGACAGATCAGCCCCAGCATTTT. It yields the protein CASSLGTDQPQHF.

The chain uses TRBV9 and TRBJ2-3; 9 positions match TRBD2. Looked up from germline, CDR1 is SGDLS and CDR2 is YYNGEE. V dropped 7 bases and J dropped 6; count of bases not matched to a gene: 15. CDR3 size: 16 residues. The DNA of the CDR3 is TGTGCCAGCGGGGGTATTTCCGGCGGGAGGGCGGATACGCAGTATTTT. It yields the protein CASGGISGGRADTQYF.

The V and J genes are TRBV7-2 and TRBJ2-3; no definite D call. Trimming stripped 2 bases from V and 2 bases from J, with 5 bases between. Per the germline V gene, CDR1 is SGHTA and CDR2 is FQGNSA. This CDR3 contains 13 residues. The CDR3 here is CASSLTYTDTQYF. The CDR3 DNA reads TGTGCCAGCAGCTTAACTTACACAGATACGCAGTATTTT.

About this clone itself: The CDR3 ends on some other residue instead of the conserved phenylalanine or tryptophan, so this is likely a read error. No DNA is shown, since the ends of the CDR3 on it are uncertain; the CDR3 is the one TCRdb lists. The rearrangement links TRBV2 to TRBJ2-7; the table gives TRBD2 as D, unverified against the DNA. The CDR3 extends over 12 residues, inclusive of both ends. CDR1 SNHLY and CDR2 FYNNEI come from the germline V gene. The CDR3 spells CASSEGLAGDLI.

This clone was detected a few times. The V call is TRBV4-2, the J call TRBJ2-7, with 10 bases lining up with TRBD2. The germline gives CDR1 LGHNA, CDR2 YNFKEQ. The CDR3 is 15 residues long. The junction had 4 bases not matched to a gene; V was cut back by 4 bases and J by 1 base. For the CDR3, the DNA is TGTGCCAGCAGCCCCGGGACTAGCGCTTCCTACGAGCAGTACTTC. Translation: CASSPGTSASYEQYF.

The rearrangement uses TRBV6-5 and TRBJ1-4, with a tentative D call TRBD1 (5 bases). Trimming took off 2 bases at V and 2 bases at J, with 9 bases between the two ends. CDR1 and CDR2 (germline): MNHEY, SVGAGI. There are 15 residues in the CDR3. DNA for the CDR3: TGTGCCAGCAGTTACCGGGGGTTGACTAATGAAAAACTGTTTTTT. It is translated as CASSYRGLTNEKLFF.

The rearrangement links TRBV7-9 to TRBJ2-5; D remains unclear. Germline values: CDR1 SEHNR, CDR2 FQNEAQ (reference sequence). The CDR3 sequence is 13 residues long. Trimming cost V 2 bases and J 1 base, with 5 bases left between them. DNA for the CDR3: TGTGCCAGCAGCTTAAACACCCAAGAGACCCAGTACTTC. Translation gives CASSLNTQETQYF.

V gene TRBV14 combines with J gene TRBJ2-3, with D perhaps TRBD2 (7 bases). The CDR3 is 17 residues long. Trimming removed 1 base at V and 5 bases at J, with 19 bases between. Germline assignment: CDR1 SGHDN and CDR2 FVKESK. CDR3 amino acids: CASSQGGQGGGRDTQYF. The CDR3 nucleotides are TGTGCCAGCAGCCAAGGGGGGCAGGGCGGCGGGAGAGATACGCAGTATTTT.

The genes are TRBV29-1 and TRBJ1-3; TRBD1 is a possible D gene (6 bases). CDR1 is SQVTM and CDR2 is ANQGSEA in the germline V gene. The CDR3 totals 14 residues. The ends were cut back, 6 bases at V and 4 bases at J, with 16 bases in the middle. CDR3 region: CSVVTGVGGNTIYF. The DNA of the CDR3 is TGCAGCGTCGTGACAGGAGTTGGGGGAAACACCATATATTTT.

This rearrangement joins TRBV2 to TRBJ2-7; D is ambiguous. V lost 5 bases and J 0 bases, leaving 11 bases between the germline ends. CDR3 size: 14 residues. CDR1 is SNHLY and CDR2 is FYNNEI in the germline V gene. CDR3 bases: TGTGCCAGCAGTTCAGTTAGCCTCTCCTACGAGCAGTACTTC. Translated: CASSSVSLSYEQYF.

The J gene is TRBJ1-5, the V gene TRBV30; D is perhaps TRBD1 (6 bases). This CDR3 has 13 amino acids. Germline CDR1 is GTSNPN and CDR2 is SVGIG (reference sequence). The V gene lost 4 bases and the J gene lost 7 bases, with 14 bases spanning the gap. CDR3 DNA sequence: TGTGCCTGGAACACAGGGCCAGGCCAGCCCCAGCATTTT. Translated, it gives CAWNTGPGQPQHF. Full variable domain (missing parts from reference TRBV30 and TRBJ1-5): SQTIHQWPATLVQPVGSPLSLECTVEGTSNPNLYWYRQAAGRGLQLLFYSVGIGQISSEVPQNLSASRPQDRQFILSSKKLLLSDSGFYLCAWNTGPGQPQHFGDGTRLSIL.

The rearrangement uses TRBV9 and TRBJ2-1; 8 positions agree with TRBD2. V was clipped by 0 bases and J by 12 bases; unmatched bases: 14. This CDR3 region has 16 residues. Germline loops: CDR1 SGDLS, CDR2 YYNGEE. As DNA, the CDR3 is TGTGCCAGCAGCGTAGCGGGGGGGCCGTCGGTCGTTCGGCAGTTCTTC. Translation: CASSVAGGPSVVRQFF.

The V and J genes are TRBV2 and TRBJ2-7; TRBD2 matches at 12 bases. Trimming took 5 bases from V and 4 from J; bases not matched to a gene: 9. The CDR3 loop spans 16 amino acids. Germline lookup yields CDR1 SNHLY and CDR2 FYNNEI. CDR3 protein: CASSTRLAGAVYEQYF. Here the CDR3 DNA reads TGTGCCAGCAGTACTCGACTAGCGGGAGCGGTGTACGAGCAGTACTTC.

The J gene is TRBJ1-1, the V gene TRBV2, with D maybe TRBD1 (6 bases). Between the trimmed V and J ends, which lost 6 bases and 11 bases, there was a span of 16 bases. The CDR3 is made up of 12 amino acids. Germline CDR1 is SNHLY and CDR2 is FYNNEI. As DNA, the CDR3 is TGTGCCAGCAGGGGGGCATTGGGGACGGCTTTCTTT. It codes for CASRGALGTAFF.

This rearrangement joins TRBV2 to TRBJ2-4, with D maybe TRBD2 (6 bases). CDR1 SNHLY and CDR2 FYNNEI come from the germline V gene. Trimming removed 2 bases at V and 1 base at J, with 18 bases between. There are 18 residues in the CDR3. CDR3 sequence reads: CASSEREGKGRAKNIQYF. The CDR3 coding sequence is TGTGCCAGCAGTGAAAGGGAAGGAAAGGGGAGGGCCAAAAACATTCAGTACTTC.

V and J are TRBV6-1 and TRBJ1-2; TRBD1 might be the D (6 bases). Germline values: CDR1 MNHNS, CDR2 SASEGT. The CDR3 covers 15 residues. Trimming removed 3 bases from V and 4 bases from J, with 15 bases in between. The chain's CDR3 is CASSDSTGKGYGYTF. For the CDR3, the DNA is TGTGCCAGCAGTGATAGTACAGGGAAGGGCTATGGCTACACCTTC.

The chain is built from TRBV9 and TRBJ2-2; 7 bases fit TRBD2. V gave up 3 bases and J gave up 2 bases; unmatched junction bases: 1. CDR3 length equals 14 residues. Germline V gene sequence: CDR1 SGDLS, CDR2 YYNGEE. CDR3 sequence reads: CASSGTSNTGELFF. The CDR3 DNA reads as TGTGCCAGCAGCGGGACTAGTAACACCGGGGAGCTGTTTTTT.

This chain connects TRBV15 to TRBJ2-2; D possibly corresponds to TRBD1 (6 bases). The CDR3 spans 16 residues. V was pared by 1 base and J by 1 base, with 10 bases between. CDR1 and CDR2 from the germline V gene are LNHNV and YYDKDF (reference sequence). The CDR3 nucleotides read TGTGCCACCAGCAGAGGAACAGGGCGGAACACCGGGGAGCTGTTTTTT. As protein: CATSRGTGRNTGELFF.

V usage is TRBV5-8 and J usage is TRBJ2-3; tentative D call: TRBD2 (6 bases). The V end was cut by 1 base, the J end by 0 bases, with 12 bases between. Germline CDR1 reads SGHTS; CDR2 reads YDEGEE. CDR3 size: 16 residues. CDR3 residues: CASSLMKAGSTDTQYF. The CDR3, as DNA: TGTGCCAGCAGCTTGATGAAGGCGGGAAGCACAGATACGCAGTATTTT. The entire variable domain, with the rest obtained from reference TRBV5-8 and TRBJ2-3, is as follows: EAGVTQSPTHLIKTRGQQATLRCSPISGHTSVYWYQQALGLGLQFLLWYDEGEERNRGNFPPRFSGRQFPNYSSELNVNALELEDSALYLCASSLMKAGSTDTQYFGPGTRLTVL.

This clone was seen once. The V gene is TRBV7-9, the J gene TRBJ1-1, with D unresolved. The CDR3 sequence is 13 residues long. Germline V gives CDR1 SEHNR, CDR2 FQNEAQ (reference sequence). V was trimmed by 5 bases and J by 2 bases, leaving 9 bases between them. The CDR3 coding sequence is TGTGCCAGCAGCCCTAGGCTAAACACTGAAGCTTTCTTT. Its translation: CASSPRLNTEAFF.

V gene TRBV7-2 combines with J gene TRBJ2-5; D gene uncertain. Germline-derived CDR1 and CDR2 are SGHTA and FQGNSA. Deletions cut 5 bases from V and 3 bases from J, with 16 bases between. The CDR3 length is 15 residues. The CDR3 DNA reads as TGTGCCAGCAGCGTAATGGGCACCCCTGAAGAGACCCAGTACTTC. This sequence encodes CASSVMGTPEETQYF.

This clone was seen many times. The V call is TRBV4-2, the J call TRBJ2-1, with TRBD1 matching over 9 bases. CDR3 length: 16 residues. Germline V CDR1 and CDR2: LGHNA, YNFKEQ. Losses at the gene ends were 4 bases for V and 9 bases for J; bases not matched to a gene: 13. The CDR3 DNA reads as TGTGCCAGCAGCCCACCCCCGGGACAGGGTAAAGCTGAGCAGTTCTTC. It codes for CASSPPPGQGKAEQFF.

There are a few counts of this clone. The V call is TRBV6-5, the J call TRBJ1-5; the D is unclear. Trimming shortened V by 6 bases and J by 7 bases, and 13 bases separated the two germline ends. Germline lookup yields CDR1 MNHEY and CDR2 SVGAGI. This CDR3 spans 13 amino acids. This chain's CDR3 is CASSVRGNQPQHF. CDR3 sequence (DNA): TGTGCCAGCAGCGTACGCGGTAACCAGCCCCAGCATTTT.

The chain employs TRBV5-8 and TRBJ1-5; D is unresolved. The germline V gene has CDR1 SGHTS and CDR2 YDEGEE. Trimming removed 1 base from V and 5 bases from J, with 13 bases in between. The CDR3 loop spans 15 amino acids. CDR3 nucleotide sequence: TGTGCCAGCAGCTTGCATTCGGGGTATTATCAGCCCCAGCATTTT. This sequence encodes CASSLHSGYYQPQHF.

The chain links TRBV6-6 to TRBJ2-7; 9 bases agree with TRBD1. Germline V gene lookup returns CDR1 MNHNY and CDR2 SVGAGI (reference sequence). J gave up 6 bases and V 6 bases, and 6 bases lay outside the gene matches. This CDR3 spans 13 amino acids. The CDR3 sequence: CASRLTGGSEQYF. The CDR3 region has the DNA TGTGCCAGCAGGTTGACAGGGGGTTCCGAGCAGTACTTC.

CDR3 loop: CASSLNSGINTGELFF. CDR3 coding DNA: TGTGCCAGCAGTTTAAACTCGGGTATAAACACCGGGGAGCTGTTTTTT. V gene TRBV27 combines with J gene TRBJ2-2, with no clear D. Germline V CDR1 and CDR2: MNHEY, SMNVEV (reference sequence). This CDR3 has 16 residues. Trimming left V 2 bases short and J 2 bases short, with 12 bases between.

The genes are TRBV7-9 and TRBJ1-6; no clear D gene. Between the trimmed V and J ends, which lost 5 bases and 0 bases, there was a span of 17 bases. The CDR3 covers 18 residues. Germline V gene lookup returns CDR1 SEHNR and CDR2 FQNEAQ (reference sequence). The CDR3: CASSPGVGRSSYNSPLHF. CDR3 DNA: TGTGCCAGCAGCCCCGGGGTGGGAAGATCCTCCTATAATTCACCCCTCCACTTT.

V gene TRBV29-1 combines with J gene TRBJ1-2, with D uncertain. This CDR3 is built from 14 residues. V was shortened by 4 bases and J by 0 bases, with 12 bases between the two germline ends. Germline V lookup: CDR1 SQVTM, CDR2 ANQGSEA. The CDR3 DNA reads as TGCAGCGTTGGACTCCAGACTCCTAACTATGGCTACACCTTC. Its protein product is CSVGLQTPNYGYTF. Looking up the rest from reference TRBV29-1 and TRBJ1-2 gives the full variable domain: SAVISQKPSRDICQRGTSLTIQCQVDSQVTMMFWYRQQPGQSLTLIATANQGSEATYESGFVIDKFPISRPNLTFSTLTVSNMSPEDSSIYLCSVGLQTPNYGYTFGSGTRLTVV.

This clone was counted once. The chain uses TRBV28 and TRBJ1-1; no firm D call. With 3 bases removed from V and 3 bases from J, the gap between germline ends came to 14 bases. This CDR3 has 15 residues. Germline CDR1 MDHEN, CDR2 SYDVKM. CDR3 coding DNA: TGTGCCAGCAGTTTTCCCACCCAGGTGGACACTGAAGCTTTCTTT. Residues: CASSFPTQVDTEAFF. The full variable domain, rest sourced from reference TRBV28 and TRBJ1-1, is DVKVTQSSRYLVKRTGEKVFLECVQDMDHENMFWYRQDPGLGLRLIYFSYDVKMKEKGDIPEGYSVSREKKERFSLILESASTNQTSMYLCASSFPTQVDTEAFFGQGTRLTVV.